What follows are 20 T cell receptor beta chains derived from one specimen sequenced in a study of Tregs in tolerant kidney transplant recipients. Libraries were prepared by immunoSEQ multiplex PCR; TCRdb keeps only in-frame clonotypes and omits some of them. Among fewer than 80,000 clones listed, around 90% were seen once. The sequencing used CD4+ T cells from blood, collected before the transplant. These receptors were collected from a human donor who received a combined kidney and bone marrow transplant.

The chain joins TRBV5-1 to TRBJ2-3; tentatively, D is TRBD2 (5 bases). The V end was cut by 1 base, the J end by 4 bases, with 16 bases between. CDR1 SGHRS and CDR2 YFSETQ come from the germline V gene. This CDR3 spans 16 amino acids. This CDR3 reads CASSLFSAPRADTQYF. The CDR3 DNA reads TGCGCCAGCAGCTTGTTTAGCGCCCCTCGGGCAGATACGCAGTATTTT.

This sequence joins TRBV2 and TRBJ1-4, with D perhaps TRBD1 (5 bases). CDR3 length equals 15 residues. Per the germline V gene, CDR1 is SNHLY and CDR2 is FYNNEI. V was shortened by 8 bases and J by 1 base, with 14 bases between the two germline ends. The CDR3 sequence: CASALRGGTNEKLFF. The CDR3 bases are TGTGCCAGCGCTCTCCGCGGGGGAACTAATGAAAAACTGTTTTTT.

The genes are TRBV9 and TRBJ2-7; 7 bases are shared with TRBD1. V shed 0 bases, J shed 9 bases, and the junction held 9 bases outside the gene matches. Germline V gene lookup returns CDR1 SGDLS and CDR2 YYNGEE. The CDR3 spans 14 residues. In DNA form, the CDR3 reads TGTGCCAGCAGCGTAGAATTACAGGGGACGTTGCAGTACTTC. This translates into CASSVELQGTLQYF.

The chain links TRBV5-1 to TRBJ2-7; 7 positions match TRBD1. This CDR3 is 14 amino acids long. With 1 base clipped from V and 0 bases from J, the junction kept 1 base outside the gene matches. Germline-derived CDR1 and CDR2 are SGHRS and YFSETQ. CDR3 DNA sequence: TGCGCCAGCAGCTTGACAGGGGACTCCTACGAGCAGTACTTC. Protein product: CASSLTGDSYEQYF.

Here the CDR3 DNA reads TGTGCCAGCAGTTTAAGGATTAGAGGCACCGGGGAGCTGTTTTTT. Protein: CASSLRIRGTGELFF. V and J are TRBV27 and TRBJ2-2; D ambiguous. Per germline, CDR1 MNHEY and CDR2 SMNVEV (reference sequence). CDR3 length: 15 amino acids. Trimming removed 2 bases at V and 4 bases at J, with 11 bases between.

The chain uses TRBV7-9 and TRBJ1-1; 7 bases match TRBD1. This CDR3 is 15 amino acids long. Trimming removed 5 bases from V and 0 bases from J; junction bases left unmatched: 6. Germline lookup yields CDR1 SEHNR and CDR2 FQNEAQ (reference sequence). CDR3 sequence (DNA): TGTGCCAGCAGCGGGACAGCCAATATGAACACTGAAGCTTTCTTT. Translated: CASSGTANMNTEAFF.

This clone was detected a few times. This chain joins TRBV15 and TRBJ2-7; 14 bases match TRBD2. V lost 3 bases and J lost 5; bases outside the gene matches: 3. The germline V gene encodes CDR1 LNHNV and CDR2 YYDKDF (reference sequence). CDR3 size: 15 residues. The CDR3 nucleotides are TGTGCCACCAGCAGGACTAGCGGGAGGGCTGACGAGCAGTACTTC. The encoded protein is CATSRTSGRADEQYF.

V gene TRBV7-2 combines with J gene TRBJ2-5, with D possibly TRBD2 on 6 matching bases. Trimming removed 6 bases from V and 5 bases from J, with 13 bases in between. Germline CDR1 reads SGHTA; CDR2 reads FQGNSA. The CDR3 covers 13 residues. The CDR3 region is CASSRDFGETQYF. The CDR3 bases are TGTGCCAGCAGTCGGGACTTTGGGGAGACCCAGTACTTC.

The chain joins TRBV2 to TRBJ2-5; 7 nucleotides line up with TRBD2. Germline V gene lookup returns CDR1 SNHLY and CDR2 FYNNEI. The J segment lost 3 bases and the V segment lost 3 bases, leaving 13 bases of the junction unmatched. The CDR3 has 17 residues. For the CDR3, the DNA is TGTGCCAGCAGTGAGCTAGGACTAGGAAGGGTAAAAGAGACCCAGTACTTC. Protein sequence: CASSELGLGRVKETQYF.

The V and J genes are TRBV28 and TRBJ2-7; 9 bases fit TRBD1. Germline assignment: CDR1 MDHEN and CDR2 SYDVKM. The V and J ends lost 3 bases and 4 bases, in that order; junction bases with no gene match: 13. The CDR3 has 17 residues. This CDR3 reads CASSFSLFGTGMYEQYF. In DNA form, the CDR3 reads TGTGCCAGCAGTTTTAGCCTTTTCGGGACAGGGATGTACGAGCAGTACTTC. The variable domain in full, with the rest retrieved from reference TRBV28 and TRBJ2-7, is DVKVTQSSRYLVKRTGEKVFLECVQDMDHENMFWYRQDPGLGLRLIYFSYDVKMKEKGDIPEGYSVSREKKERFSLILESASTNQTSMYLCASSFSLFGTGMYEQYFGPGTRLTVT.

The chain joins TRBV5-6 to TRBJ2-5; D is unclear. The CDR3 is 13 amino acids. Trimming removed 1 base at V and 5 bases at J, with 9 bases between. Germline assignment: CDR1 SGHDT and CDR2 YYEEEE. As DNA, the CDR3 is TGTGCCAGCAGCTTGACCCACCGGGAGACCCAGTACTTC. Translated, it gives CASSLTHRETQYF.

The chain is built from TRBV2 and TRBJ2-1, with D possibly being TRBD1 (5 bases). CDR3 length: 15 residues. In germline, CDR1 is SNHLY, CDR2 FYNNEI. The V end was cut by 6 bases, the J end by 1 base, with 13 bases between. The CDR3 bases are TGTGCCAGCAGGCCCAGGGCCGGGTCCTACAATGAGCAGTTCTTC. Amino acids: CASRPRAGSYNEQFF.

The chain is built from TRBV30 and TRBJ1-4; D is unclear. V dropped 3 bases and J dropped 8 bases, with 22 bases sitting between them. Germline V gene data show CDR1 as GTSNPN and CDR2 as SVGIG (reference sequence). There are 16 residues in the CDR3. CDR3 DNA sequence: TGTGCCTGGAGCCCATGGGTGGGCGCGGGAATGGAAAAACTGTTTTTT. Translating it yields CAWSPWVGAGMEKLFF.

This clone was recorded only once. This rearrangement joins TRBV2 to TRBJ2-1; 9 positions agree with TRBD1. The CDR3 consists of 15 residues. With V trimmed by 6 bases and J by 9 bases, 12 bases remained unmatched. Germline V lookup: CDR1 SNHLY, CDR2 FYNNEI. The CDR3 sequence: CASSGGTGFGSEQFF. The DNA for the CDR3 is TGTGCCAGCAGCGGCGGGACAGGGTTTGGTAGTGAGCAGTTCTTC.

The J gene is TRBJ2-7, the V gene TRBV6-5, with D perhaps TRBD2 (7 bases). Germline V gives CDR1 MNHEY, CDR2 SVGAGI. Trimming removed 2 bases at V and 0 bases at J, with 11 bases between. The CDR3 is 15 residues long. CDR3 in amino acids: CASSYGRGYSYEQYF. For the CDR3, the DNA is TGTGCCAGCAGTTACGGGAGGGGGTACTCCTACGAGCAGTACTTC.

The chain employs TRBV28 and TRBJ1-2, with TRBD1 matching over 8 bases. CDR1 and CDR2 (germline): MDHEN, SYDVKM. Trimming cost V 3 bases and J 4 bases; bases outside gene matches: 22. The CDR3 runs to 20 residues. The CDR3 here is CASSFIGFRAGGLSGYGYTF. CDR3 coding DNA: TGTGCCAGCAGTTTTATAGGCTTTAGGGCAGGGGGCCTTTCGGGCTATGGCTACACCTTC.

This chain joins TRBV28 and TRBJ2-2, with TRBD1 matching 8 bases. The germline V gene has CDR1 MDHEN and CDR2 SYDVKM. CDR3 size: 16 residues. The V and J ends lost 2 bases and 4 bases, in that order; junction bases with no gene match: 6. DNA for the CDR3: TGTGCCAGCAGTTTAAGCCAGGGGGCAGGCACCGGGGAGCTGTTTTTT. Translated: CASSLSQGAGTGELFF. The full variable domain, completed using reference TRBV28 and TRBJ2-2, is DVKVTQSSRYLVKRTGEKVFLECVQDMDHENMFWYRQDPGLGLRLIYFSYDVKMKEKGDIPEGYSVSREKKERFSLILESASTNQTSMYLCASSLSQGAGTGELFFGEGSRLTVL.

This clone was detected many times. V and J are TRBV7-2 and TRBJ2-7, with 7 bases that match TRBD2. CDR1 and CDR2 (germline): SGHTA, FQGNSA. With V trimmed by 5 bases and J by 0 bases, 7 bases remained unmatched. The CDR3 length is 15 residues. CDR3 protein: CASSREAGDSYEQYF. CDR3 sequence (DNA): TGTGCCAGCAGCCGGGAGGCAGGTGACTCCTACGAGCAGTACTTC.

This chain connects TRBV15 to TRBJ1-2; 7 bases align to TRBD1. The CDR3 runs 15 residues. V shed 0 bases, J shed 7 bases, and the junction held 8 bases outside the gene matches. Germline CDR1 LNHNV, CDR2 YYDKDF (reference sequence). CDR3 nucleotides: TGTGCCACCAGCAGAGATAGGGGGGCAGGGGGTGGCTACACCTTC. It codes for CATSRDRGAGGGYTF. The complete variable domain, with remaining parts taken from reference TRBV15 and TRBJ1-2, reads DAMVIQNPRYQVTQFGKPVTLSCSQTLNHNVMYWYQQKSSQAPKLLFHYYDKDFNNEADTPDNFQSRRPNTSFCFLDIRSPGLGDTAMYLCATSRDRGAGGGYTFGSGTRLTVV.

This clone was counted a single time. This chain joins TRBV23-1 and TRBJ1-4; D perhaps matches TRBD1 (6 bases). TRBV23-1 is given ORF status, its function remaining uncertain. V was clipped by 3 bases and J by 6 bases, with 14 bases between them. The CDR3 loop spans 15 amino acids. CDR3 amino acids: CASSHGRGVYEKLFF. CDR3 DNA: TGCGCCAGCAGTCATGGCAGGGGCGTCTATGAAAAACTGTTTTTT.